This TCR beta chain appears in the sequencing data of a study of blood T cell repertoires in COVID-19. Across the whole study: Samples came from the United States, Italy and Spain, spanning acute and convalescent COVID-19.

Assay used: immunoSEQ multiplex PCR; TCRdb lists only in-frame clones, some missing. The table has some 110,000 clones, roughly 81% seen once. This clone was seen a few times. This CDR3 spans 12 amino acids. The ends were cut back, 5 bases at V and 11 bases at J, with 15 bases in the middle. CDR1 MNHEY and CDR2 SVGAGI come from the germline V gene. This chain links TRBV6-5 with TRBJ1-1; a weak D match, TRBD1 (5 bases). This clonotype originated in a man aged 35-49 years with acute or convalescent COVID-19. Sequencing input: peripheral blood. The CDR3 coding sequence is TGTGCCAGCAGTCCGGGTGGGGGGGTTGCTTTCTTT. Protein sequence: CASSPGGGVAFF.